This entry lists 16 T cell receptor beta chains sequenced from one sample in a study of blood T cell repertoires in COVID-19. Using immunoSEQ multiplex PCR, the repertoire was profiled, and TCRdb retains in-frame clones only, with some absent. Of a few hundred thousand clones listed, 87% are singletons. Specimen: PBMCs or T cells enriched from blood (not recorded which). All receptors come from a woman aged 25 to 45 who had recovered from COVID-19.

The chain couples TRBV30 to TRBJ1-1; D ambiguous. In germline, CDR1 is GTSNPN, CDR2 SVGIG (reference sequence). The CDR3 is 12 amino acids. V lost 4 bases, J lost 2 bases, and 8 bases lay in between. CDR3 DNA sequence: TGTGCCTGGAATCCGACTAACACTGAAGCTTTCTTT. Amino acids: CAWNPTNTEAFF.

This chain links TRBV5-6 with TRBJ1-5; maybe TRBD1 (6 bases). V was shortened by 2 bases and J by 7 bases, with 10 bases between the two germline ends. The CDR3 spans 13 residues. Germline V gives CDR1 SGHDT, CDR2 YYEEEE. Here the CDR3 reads CASSLAGEQPQHF. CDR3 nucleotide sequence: TGTGCCAGCAGCTTAGCAGGGGAGCAGCCCCAGCATTTT.

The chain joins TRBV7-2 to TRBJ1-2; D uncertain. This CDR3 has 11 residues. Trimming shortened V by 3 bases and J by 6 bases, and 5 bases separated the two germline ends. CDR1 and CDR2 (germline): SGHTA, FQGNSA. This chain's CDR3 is CASSFGNGYTF. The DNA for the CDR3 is TGTGCCAGCAGCTTCGGGAATGGCTACACCTTC.

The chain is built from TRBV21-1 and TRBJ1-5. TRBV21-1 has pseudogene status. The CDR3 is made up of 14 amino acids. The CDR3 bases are TGTGCCACCCCACGCGGCGGGAGCGGGGGGCCCCAGCATTTT. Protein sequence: CATPRGGSGGPQHF.

The CDR3 protein is CASSSEAGAVGEQYF. CDR3 DNA: TGCGCCAGCAGCTCCGAGGCAGGGGCGGTAGGCGAGCAGTACTTC. This rearrangement joins TRBV5-1 to TRBJ2-7; possible D gene TRBD1, 6 bases. Trimming left V 3 bases short and J 6 bases short, with 19 bases between. The CDR3 is 15 amino acids. Germline values: CDR1 SGHRS, CDR2 YFSETQ.

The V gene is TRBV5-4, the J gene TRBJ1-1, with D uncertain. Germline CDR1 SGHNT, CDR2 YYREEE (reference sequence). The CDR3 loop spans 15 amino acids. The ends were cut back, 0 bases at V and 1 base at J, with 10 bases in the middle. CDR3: CASSLAKTKNTEAFF. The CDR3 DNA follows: TGTGCCAGCAGCTTGGCCAAGACAAAGAACACTGAAGCTTTCTTT.

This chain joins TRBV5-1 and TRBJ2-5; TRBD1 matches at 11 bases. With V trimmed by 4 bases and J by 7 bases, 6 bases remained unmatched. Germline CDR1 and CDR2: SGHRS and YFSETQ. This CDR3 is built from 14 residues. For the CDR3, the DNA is TGCGCCAGCAGCCCAGGGACAGGGGGAGGGACCCAGTACTTC. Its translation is CASSPGTGGGTQYF.

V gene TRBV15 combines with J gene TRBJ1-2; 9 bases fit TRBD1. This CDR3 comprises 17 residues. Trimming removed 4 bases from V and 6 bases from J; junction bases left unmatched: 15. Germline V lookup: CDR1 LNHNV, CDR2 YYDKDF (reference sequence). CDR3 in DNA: TGTGCCACCAGCACTCAGAGCCGGACAGGGGTTACACATGGCTACACCTTC. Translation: CATSTQSRTGVTHGYTF.

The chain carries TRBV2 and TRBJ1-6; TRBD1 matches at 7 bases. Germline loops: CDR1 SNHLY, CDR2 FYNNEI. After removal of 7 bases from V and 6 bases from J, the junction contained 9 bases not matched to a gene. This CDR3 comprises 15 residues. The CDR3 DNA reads TGTGCCAGCACCGGAAACAGGGGCTCTAATTCACCCCTCCACTTT. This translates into CASTGNRGSNSPLHF. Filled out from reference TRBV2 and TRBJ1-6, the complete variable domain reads EPEVTQTPSHQVTQMGQEVILRCVPISNHLYFYWYRQILGQKVEFLVSFYNNEISEKSEIFDDQFSVERPDGSNFTLKIRSTKLEDSAMYFCASTGNRGSNSPLHFGNGTRLTVT.

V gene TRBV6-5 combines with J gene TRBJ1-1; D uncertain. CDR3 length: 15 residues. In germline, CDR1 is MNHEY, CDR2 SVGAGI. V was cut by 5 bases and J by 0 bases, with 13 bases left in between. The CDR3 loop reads CASSPRRQVNTEAFF. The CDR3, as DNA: TGTGCCAGCAGTCCTCGCCGACAAGTGAACACTGAAGCTTTCTTT.

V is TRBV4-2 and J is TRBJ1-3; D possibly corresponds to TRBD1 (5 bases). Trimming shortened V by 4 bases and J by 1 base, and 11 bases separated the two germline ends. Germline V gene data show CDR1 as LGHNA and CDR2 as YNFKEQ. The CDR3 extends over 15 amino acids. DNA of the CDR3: TGTGCCAGCAGCCCGGAGAAGGGGTCTGGAAACACCATATATTTT. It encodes CASSPEKGSGNTIYF.

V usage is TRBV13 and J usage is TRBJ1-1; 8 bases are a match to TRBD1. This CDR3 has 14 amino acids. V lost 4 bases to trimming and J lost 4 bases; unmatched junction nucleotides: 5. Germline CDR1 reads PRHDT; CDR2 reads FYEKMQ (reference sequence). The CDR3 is CASSSQGGVTEAFF. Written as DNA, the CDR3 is TGTGCCAGCAGCTCACAGGGGGGGGTCACTGAAGCTTTCTTT.

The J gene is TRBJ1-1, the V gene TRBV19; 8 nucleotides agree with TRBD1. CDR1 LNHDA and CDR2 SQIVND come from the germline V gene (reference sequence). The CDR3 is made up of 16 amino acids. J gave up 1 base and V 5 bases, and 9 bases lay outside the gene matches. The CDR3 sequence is CASSPIPGGSNTEAFF. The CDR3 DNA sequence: TGTGCCAGTAGTCCGATTCCAGGGGGCTCGAACACTGAAGCTTTCTTT. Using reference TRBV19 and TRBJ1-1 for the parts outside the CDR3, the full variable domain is DGGITQSPKYLFRKEGQNVTLSCEQNLNHDAMYWYRQDPGQGLRLIYYSQIVNDFQKGDIAEGYSVSREKKESFPLTVTSAQKNPTAFYLCASSPIPGGSNTEAFFGQGTRLTVV.

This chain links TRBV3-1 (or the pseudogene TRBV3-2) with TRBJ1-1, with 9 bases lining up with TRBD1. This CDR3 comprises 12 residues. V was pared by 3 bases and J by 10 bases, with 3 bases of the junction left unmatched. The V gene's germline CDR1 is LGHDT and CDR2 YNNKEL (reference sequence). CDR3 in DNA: TGTGCCAGCAGCCACGGGACAGGGCGAGCTTTCTTT. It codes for CASSHGTGRAFF.

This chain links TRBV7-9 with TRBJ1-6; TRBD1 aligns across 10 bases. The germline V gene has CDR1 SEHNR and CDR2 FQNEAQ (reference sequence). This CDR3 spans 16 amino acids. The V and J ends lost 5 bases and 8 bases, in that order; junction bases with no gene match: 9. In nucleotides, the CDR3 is TGTGCCAGCAGCCCCCAGGTGGGGACAGGGGATTCACCCCTCCACTTT. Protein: CASSPQVGTGDSPLHF.

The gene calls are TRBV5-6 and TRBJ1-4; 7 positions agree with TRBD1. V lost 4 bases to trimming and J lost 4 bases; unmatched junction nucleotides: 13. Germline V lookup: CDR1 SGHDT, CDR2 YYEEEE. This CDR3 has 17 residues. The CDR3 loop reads CASSPTLDRSINEKLFF. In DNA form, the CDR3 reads TGTGCCAGCAGCCCGACCCTGGACAGGTCGATTAATGAAAAACTGTTTTTT.